This entry is about one TCR beta chain. Its antigen is undetermined. Only in-frame clones appear in the TCRdb table, and some are missing; sequencing was by immunoSEQ multiplex PCR. This table has around 250,000 clones, around 90% appearing once. This entry comes from a study of Ad26.COV2.S vaccination and SARS-CoV-2 variants. About the research overall: The donor belonged to the COV1001 Ad26.COV2.S trial arm. Study-level points and caveats: Participants given vaccine showed non-spike TCR breadth similar to that of placebo recipients. Considerable breadth of spike-specific CD8+ and CD4+ T cell responses has reportedly been documented following vaccination.

As for treatment: over 15 received Ad26.COV2.S at low or high dose, single or two shots; about 5 received placebo; per-sample allocation not given. Specimen acquisition occurred on day 63 following the initial vaccine or placebo injection. Germline V gene sequence: CDR1 SGDLS, CDR2 YYNGEE. The germline V and J ends were trimmed by 3 bases and 4 bases, with 19 bases remaining between them. CDR3 length: 16 residues. Source: peripheral blood, taken in a trial of Ad26.COV2.S vaccine versus placebo. The rearrangement links TRBV9 to TRBJ1-2; D is possibly TRBD1 (6 bases). This receptor was obtained from a person aged 18-60 years who received the Ad26.COV2.S COVID-19 vaccine or a placebo. Here the CDR3 reads CASSGNSISDSYGYTF. The CDR3 DNA is TGTGCCAGCAGCGGGAACAGCATTTCGGACAGCTATGGCTACACCTTC.